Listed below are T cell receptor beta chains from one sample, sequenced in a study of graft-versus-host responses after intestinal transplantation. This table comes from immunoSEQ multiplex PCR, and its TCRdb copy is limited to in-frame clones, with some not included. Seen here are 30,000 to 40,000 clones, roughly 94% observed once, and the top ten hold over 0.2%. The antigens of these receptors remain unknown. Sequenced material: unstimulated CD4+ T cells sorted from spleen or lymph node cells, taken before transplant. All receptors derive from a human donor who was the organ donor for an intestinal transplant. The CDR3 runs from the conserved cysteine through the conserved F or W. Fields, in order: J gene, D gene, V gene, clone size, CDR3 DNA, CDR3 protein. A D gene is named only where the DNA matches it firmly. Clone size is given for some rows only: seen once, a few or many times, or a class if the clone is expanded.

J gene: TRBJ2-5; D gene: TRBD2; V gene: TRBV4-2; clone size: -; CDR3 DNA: TGTGCCAGCAGCCCCGGGACTAGCGGGGGGCAAGAGACCCAGTACTTC; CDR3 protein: CASSPGTSGGQETQYF
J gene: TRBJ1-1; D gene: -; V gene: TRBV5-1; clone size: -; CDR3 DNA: TGCGCCAGCAGCTTGGAGTCCGCGGGGAACACTGAAGCTTTCTTT; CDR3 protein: CASSLESAGNTEAFF
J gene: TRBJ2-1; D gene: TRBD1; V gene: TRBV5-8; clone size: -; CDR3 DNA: TGTGCCAGCAGCTTAAACGGATACAAATCGGACAGGAACAATGAGCAGTTCTTC; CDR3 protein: CASSLNGYKSDRNNEQFF
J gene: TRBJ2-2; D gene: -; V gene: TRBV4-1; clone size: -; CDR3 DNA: TGCGCCAGCAGCCAAGTTCACAGGGCGGGGACCGGGGAGCTGTTTTTT; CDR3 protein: CASSQVHRAGTGELFF
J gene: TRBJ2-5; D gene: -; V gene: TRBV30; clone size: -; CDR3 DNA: TGTGCCTGGAGTGTATTCGGCGCGCCTCAAGAGACCCAGTACTTC; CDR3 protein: CAWSVFGAPQETQYF
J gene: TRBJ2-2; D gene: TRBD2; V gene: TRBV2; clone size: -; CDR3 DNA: TGTGCCAGCACCCGAAATCTAAGGTCCCTCCATGGACTAGCGGGGGGCCCGAACACCGGGGAGCTGTTTTTT; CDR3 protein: CASTRNLRSLHGLAGGPNTGELFF
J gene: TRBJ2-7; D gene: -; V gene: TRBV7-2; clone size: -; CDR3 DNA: TGTGCCAGCAGCTTAACGGCGGGGATATCCTACGAGCAGTACTTC; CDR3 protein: CASSLTAGISYEQYF
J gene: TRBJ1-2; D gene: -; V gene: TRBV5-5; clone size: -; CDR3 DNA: TGTGCCAGCAGCCTGACGGACTATGGCTACACCTTC; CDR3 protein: CASSLTDYGYTF
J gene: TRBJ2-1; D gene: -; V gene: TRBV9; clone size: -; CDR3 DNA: TGTGCCAGCAGCGATAGCAATGGGTCTCAGTTCTTC; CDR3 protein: CASSDSNGSQFF
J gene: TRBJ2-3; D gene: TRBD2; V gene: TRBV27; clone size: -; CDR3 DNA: TGTGCCAGCAGCATGCCCACTTTAGCGGGGGGCCGCACAGATACGCAGTATTTT; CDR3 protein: CASSMPTLAGGRTDTQYF
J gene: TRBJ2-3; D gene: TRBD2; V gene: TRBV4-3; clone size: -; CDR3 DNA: TGCGCCAGCAGCCAGTCCGGCGGGGGGATCACTAGCACAGATACGCAGTATTTT; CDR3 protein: CASSQSGGGITSTDTQYF
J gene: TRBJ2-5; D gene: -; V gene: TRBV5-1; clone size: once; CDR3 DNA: TGCGCCAGCAGCCGAGTAGTAGGGGAGACCCAGTACTTC; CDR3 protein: CASSRVVGETQYF
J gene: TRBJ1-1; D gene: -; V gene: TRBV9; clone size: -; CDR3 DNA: TGTGCCAGCAGCGAGTGGGAGAACACTGAAGCTTTCTTT; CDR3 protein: CASSEWENTEAFF
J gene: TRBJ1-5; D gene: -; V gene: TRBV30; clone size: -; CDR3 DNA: TGTGCCTGGAGTGTAGACGGCAATCAGCCCCAGCATTTT; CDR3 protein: CAWSVDGNQPQHF
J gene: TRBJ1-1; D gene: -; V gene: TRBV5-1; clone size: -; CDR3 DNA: TGCGCCAGCAGTACAAGGGCAAGCACTGAAGCTTTCTTT; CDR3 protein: CASSTRASTEAFF
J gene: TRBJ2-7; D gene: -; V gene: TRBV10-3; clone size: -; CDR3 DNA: TGTGCCATCAGTGATTTGTCTACCTACGAGCAGTACTTC; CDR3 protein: CAISDLSTYEQYF
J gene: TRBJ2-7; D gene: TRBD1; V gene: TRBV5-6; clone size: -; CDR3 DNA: TGTGCCAGCAGCTTGGGACAGGGTAGGTACGAGCAGTACTTC; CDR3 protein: CASSLGQGRYEQYF
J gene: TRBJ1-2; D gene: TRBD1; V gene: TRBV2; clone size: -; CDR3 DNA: TGTGCCAGCAGTGAACAACAGGGGGACGGTGGCTACACCTTC; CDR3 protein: CASSEQQGDGGYTF
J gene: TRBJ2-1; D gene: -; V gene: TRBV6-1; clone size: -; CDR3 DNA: TGTGCCAGCAGTGGCCCGACTTCCAGCTCCTACAATGAGCAGTTCTTC; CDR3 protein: CASSGPTSSSYNEQFF
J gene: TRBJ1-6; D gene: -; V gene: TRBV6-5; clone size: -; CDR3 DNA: TGTGCCAGCAGCATGAGGAATTCACCCCTCCACTTT; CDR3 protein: CASSMRNSPLHF
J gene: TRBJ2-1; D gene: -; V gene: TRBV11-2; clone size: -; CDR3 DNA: TGTGCCAGCAGGTCTCTAAGGGGTGGCCCCTACAATGAGCAGTTCTTC; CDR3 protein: CASRSLRGGPYNEQFF
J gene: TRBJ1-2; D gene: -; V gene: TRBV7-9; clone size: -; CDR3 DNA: TGTGCCAGCAGCTTACTTCAGGAGGTGAACTATGGCTACACCTTC; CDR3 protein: CASSLLQEVNYGYTF
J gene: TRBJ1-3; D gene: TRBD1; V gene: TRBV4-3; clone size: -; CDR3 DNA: TGCGCCAGCAGCCAAGTAGCCGGGACAGGATTTTCTCGGAACACCATATATTTT; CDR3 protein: CASSQVAGTGFSRNTIYF
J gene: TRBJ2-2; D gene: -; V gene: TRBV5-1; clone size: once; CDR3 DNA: TGCGCCAGCAGCTTGGACTACACCGGGGAGCTGTTTTTT; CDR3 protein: CASSLDYTGELFF
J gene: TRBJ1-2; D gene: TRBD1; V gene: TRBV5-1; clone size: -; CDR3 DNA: TGCGCCAGCAGCTTGACAAGACTTCCGACAGGGGGGGGGTTCTATGGCTACACCTTC; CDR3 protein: CASSLTRLPTGGGFYGYTF
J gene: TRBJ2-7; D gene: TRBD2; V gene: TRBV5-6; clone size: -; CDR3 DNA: TGTGCCAGCAGCATCGGAAAACTAGCGGGGGGGGAGCAGTACTTC; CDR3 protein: CASSIGKLAGGEQYF
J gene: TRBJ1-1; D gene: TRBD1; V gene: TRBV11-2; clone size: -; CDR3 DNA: TGTGCCAGCAGCTTGACAGGGGGCACTGAAGCTTTCTTT; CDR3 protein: CASSLTGGTEAFF
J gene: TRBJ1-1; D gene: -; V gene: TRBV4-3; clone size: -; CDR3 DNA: TGCGCCAGCAGCCAAGACTTAGGGAGGGGCACTGAAGCTTTCTTT; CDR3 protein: CASSQDLGRGTEAFF
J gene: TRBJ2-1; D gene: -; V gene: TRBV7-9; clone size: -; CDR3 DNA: TGTGCCAGCAGCTCCCTCACCGAGCAGTTCTTC; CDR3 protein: CASSSLTEQFF
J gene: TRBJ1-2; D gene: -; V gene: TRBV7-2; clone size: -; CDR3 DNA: TGTGCCAGCAGCTTGTCTAACCGGGACACCGCTAACTATGGCTACACCTTC; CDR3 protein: CASSLSNRDTANYGYTF
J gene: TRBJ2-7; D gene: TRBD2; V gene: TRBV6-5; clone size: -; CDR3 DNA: TGTGCCAGCAGCCGAACCATGCTAGCGGGAACGCAGTACTTC; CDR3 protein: CASSRTMLAGTQYF
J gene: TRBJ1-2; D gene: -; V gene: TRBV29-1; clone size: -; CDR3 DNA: TGCAGCGTCGAAACTCAGGGGACCTATGGCTACACCTTC; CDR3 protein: CSVETQGTYGYTF
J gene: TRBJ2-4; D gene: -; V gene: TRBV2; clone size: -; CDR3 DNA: TGTGCCAGCAGCGGACAGATAGCCAAAAACATTCAGTACTTC; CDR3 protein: CASSGQIAKNIQYF
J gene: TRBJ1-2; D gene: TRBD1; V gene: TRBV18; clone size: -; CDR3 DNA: TGTGCCAGCTCACCAGGGACAGCCTATGGCTACACCTTC; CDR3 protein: CASSPGTAYGYTF
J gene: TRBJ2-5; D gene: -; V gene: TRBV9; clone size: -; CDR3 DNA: TGTGCCAGCAGCGTGGGAGGCCAAGAGACCCAGTACTTC; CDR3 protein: CASSVGGQETQYF